This T cell receptor (beta chain) is drawn from a study of cytotoxic CD8 clonotypes in ibrutinib-treated CLL. The targeted sequencing depth was 1 in 200,000 to 1 in 1 million T cells. Some clones are missing from TCRdb's copy, which holds only in-frame ones; the method was immunoSEQ multiplex PCR. The repertoire holds roughly 150,000 clones, with 70% to 90% as singletons. General observations from the study: A rise in clonality was seen at ibrutinib response, and a fall back toward baseline was seen at progression.

This CDR3 comprises 15 residues. V was pared by 3 bases and J by 5 bases, with 9 bases of the junction left unmatched. CDR1 is MGHRA and CDR2 is YSYEKL in the germline V gene. Regarding this clone: Its antigen is unidentified.

This clonotype originated in a human donor with chronic lymphocytic leukemia. The chain couples TRBV4-1 to TRBJ2-7, with 8 bases matching TRBD2. The sample consisted of PBMCs, taken at disease progression, from a patient treated with ibrutinib. CDR3 nucleotides: TGCGCCAGCAGCCAGGGGGGCGGGAGGAGTAACGAGCAGTACTTC. The encoded protein is CASSQGGGRSNEQYF.